One sample yielded the 20 T cell receptor beta chains listed below, sequenced in a study of neurological immune-mediated disorders (dated by TCRdb to the late 2010s). Preparation of the library involved 5' RACE. The sample was run on an Illumina HiSeq 2500. Clones were called with MiXCR by TCRdb after fastp trimmed the public reads at Q25, and only in-frame beta chains were retained. Each CDR3 protein appears once, grouped with its most common genes and DNA. The sample contains tens of thousands of distinct CDR3 sequences, about 3.4% of them found a single time. Clones ranked in the top ten supply around 3.8% of the sample. Sequencing was done on a sample of PBMCs. Receptor source: a man aged 40-49 years with multiple sclerosis.

This clonotype was detected many times. The chain joins TRBV20-1 to TRBJ1-1, with D uncertain. There are 13 residues in the CDR3. Germline CDR1 DFQATT, CDR2 SNEGSKA (reference sequence). Trimming left V 6 bases short and J 2 bases short, with 13 bases between. The DNA for the CDR3 is TGCAGTGCAAAACAAGGACCCAACACTGAAGCTTTCTTT. Protein sequence: CSAKQGPNTEAFF.

The sample holds many counts of this clonotype. The CDR3 reads CASSLRQGVRPEAFF. In DNA form, the CDR3 reads TGTGCCAGCAGCTTACGACAGGGCGTTCGGCCTGAAGCTTTCTTT. The rearrangement links TRBV3-1 to TRBJ1-1; 7 nucleotides match TRBD1. The CDR3 spans 15 residues. The germline V gene encodes CDR1 LGHDT and CDR2 YNNKEL (reference sequence). V shed 5 bases, J shed 6 bases, and the junction held 12 bases outside the gene matches.

This clonotype was counted many times. V gene TRBV20-1 combines with J gene TRBJ2-5; TRBD2 matches 8 bases. The germline V gene has CDR1 DFQATT and CDR2 SNEGSKA (reference sequence). The length of the CDR3 is 15 residues. After removal of 5 bases from V and 2 bases from J, the junction contained 10 bases not matched to a gene. This chain's CDR3 is CSAFTVAGRQETQYF. The CDR3, as DNA: TGCAGTGCTTTCACGGTAGCGGGAAGACAAGAGACCCAGTACTTC.

This clonotype was observed many times. The chain uses TRBV24-1 and TRBJ2-6; D remains ambiguous. V shed 4 bases and J shed 4 bases, with 16 bases lying between them. Germline CDR1 is KGHDR and CDR2 is SFDVKD. The CDR3 runs 17 residues. The CDR3, as DNA: TGTGCCACCAGTGACTCCCAGCAGGTAGAAGGGGCCAACGTCCTGACTTTC. It specifies CATSDSQQVEGANVLTF.

This clonotype was picked up many times. V usage is TRBV9 and J usage is TRBJ1-1, with D possibly matching TRBD1 (5 bases). In germline, CDR1 is SGDLS, CDR2 YYNGEE. The V end lost 0 bases, the J end lost 4 bases, and 13 bases lay between the germline ends. The length of the CDR3 is 15 residues. The CDR3 spells CASSVGGLGGTEAFF. Here the CDR3 DNA reads TGTGCCAGCAGCGTAGGTGGCCTCGGGGGCACTGAAGCTTTCTTT.

This clonotype was recorded many times. The rearrangement uses TRBV30 and TRBJ2-5; D might be TRBD2 (5 bases). This CDR3 is built from 12 residues. Deletions cut 1 base from V and 5 bases from J, with 8 bases between. The germline CDR1 and CDR2 sequences are GTSNPN and SVGIG (reference sequence). CDR3 sequence reads: CAWSGTGETQYF. For the CDR3, the DNA is TGTGCCTGGAGTGGGACGGGGGAGACCCAGTACTTC.

This clonotype has at least ten counts. The rearrangement joins TRBV12-3 or TRBV12-4 to TRBJ1-5, with 9 bases lining up with TRBD1. The CDR3 extends over 15 amino acids. Trimming cost V 4 bases and J 4 bases; bases outside gene matches: 5. As DNA, the CDR3 is TGTGCCAGCAGTTCCTTCGGGACAGGGAATCAGCCCCAGCATTTT. This sequence encodes CASSSFGTGNQPQHF.

At least ten counts were recorded for this clonotype. The CDR3 region is CASSKGGTGSPGNQPQHF. CDR3 nucleotide sequence: TGTGCCAGCAGCAAAGGGGGGACAGGGTCCCCCGGAAATCAGCCCCAGCATTTT. This chain links TRBV21-1 with TRBJ1-5; the tabulated D call, TRBD1, remains unverified against the DNA. TRBV21-1 is assigned pseudogene status. The CDR3 has 18 amino acids.

This clonotype was seen ten or more times. CDR3 residues: CASSFPENTEAFF. In nucleotides, the CDR3 is TGCGCCAGCAGCTTTCCGGAGAACACTGAAGCTTTCTTT. The chain joins TRBV5-1 to TRBJ1-1; D not resolved. The CDR3 covers 13 residues. The V end lost 2 bases, the J end lost 1 base, and 6 bases lay between the germline ends. The germline gives CDR1 SGHRS, CDR2 YFSETQ. Complete variable domain (other parts from reference TRBV5-1 and TRBJ1-1): KAGVTQTPRYLIKTRGQQVTLSCSPISGHRSVSWYQQTPGQGLQFLFEYFSETQRNKGNFPGRFSGRQFSNSRSEMNVSTLELGDSALYLCASSFPENTEAFFGQGTRLTVV.

The V call is TRBV2, the J call TRBJ1-1, with 9 bases aligning to TRBD1. V lost 4 bases and J lost 6; bases outside the gene matches: 15. This CDR3 region has 17 residues. Germline assignment: CDR1 SNHLY and CDR2 FYNNEI. The CDR3 DNA sequence: TGTGCCAGCAGTGCCACGGGACAGGGTGGGGTACTGGCTGAAGCTTTCTTT. Translating it yields CASSATGQGGVLAEAFF.

This clonotype was counted at least ten times. The chain employs TRBV7-8 and TRBJ1-5; tentative D call: TRBD1 (6 bases). This CDR3 has 14 residues. Trimming took off 4 bases at V and 5 bases at J, with 12 bases between the two ends. Germline CDR1 SGHVS, CDR2 FQNEAQ. Here the CDR3 DNA reads TGTGCCAGCAGCTGGGGGACAACGGATCAGCCCCAGCATTTT. It yields the protein CASSWGTTDQPQHF.

This clonotype was seen ten or more times. This chain's CDR3 is CASRLLAGGYNEQFF. The DNA for the CDR3 is TGTGCCAGCAGACTACTAGCGGGGGGCTACAATGAGCAGTTCTTC. This chain links TRBV12-3 or TRBV12-4 with TRBJ2-1; 12 nucleotides agree with TRBD2. V was pared by 6 bases and J by 3 bases, with 3 bases of the junction left unmatched. CDR3 length: 15 residues.

The sample holds many counts of this clonotype. This chain joins TRBV5-1 and TRBJ1-5; TRBD1 aligns across 7 bases. J gave up 1 base and V 4 bases, and 5 bases lay outside the gene matches. The CDR3 is made up of 15 amino acids. CDR1 and CDR2 (germline): SGHRS, YFSETQ. The CDR3, as DNA: TGCGCCAGCAGCGAAGGGACAGTGAGCAATCAGCCCCAGCATTTT. Its protein product is CASSEGTVSNQPQHF.

This clonotype was counted between two and nine times. CDR3 sequence (DNA): TGCGCCAGCAGCTCGTCCACAGGGATCCCCTACGAGCAGTACTTC. Its translation: CASSSSTGIPYEQYF. The chain has TRBV5-1 and TRBJ2-7; a weak D match, TRBD1 (6 bases). Trimming took 3 bases from V and 2 from J, leaving 15 bases between them. The CDR3 is 15 residues long. Germline assignment: CDR1 SGHRS and CDR2 YFSETQ.

This clonotype was found many times. The rearrangement joins TRBV6-2 or TRBV6-3 to TRBJ2-1, with 13 bases identical to TRBD2. CDR1 and CDR2 from the germline V gene are MNHEY and SVGEGT. V gave up 6 bases and J gave up 2 bases; unmatched junction bases: 4. The CDR3 is 16 amino acids. CDR3 loop: CASSATSGGAYNEQFF. The DNA for the CDR3 is TGTGCCAGCAGCGCTACTAGCGGGGGGGCCTACAATGAGCAGTTCTTC.

This clonotype appeared many times. The chain uses TRBV9 and TRBJ2-7, with 11 bases aligning to TRBD2. The CDR3 is 17 amino acids. The V gene's germline CDR1 is SGDLS and CDR2 YYNGEE. Unmatched junction bases numbered 9, after V lost 3 bases and J lost 1 base. The CDR3 sequence is CASSAGPLAGGSYEQYF. CDR3 nucleotides: TGTGCCAGCAGCGCCGGCCCTCTAGCGGGGGGATCCTACGAGCAGTACTTC.

In this sample, this clonotype turned up many times. This chain links TRBV12-5 with TRBJ2-1, with unresolved D. The CDR3 sequence is 11 residues long. V lost 9 bases to trimming and J lost 9 bases, with 12 bases between them. Germline CDR1 is LGHNT and CDR2 is FRNRAP. Here the CDR3 DNA reads TGTGCTAGCACGCAGAAGGTTGAGCAGTTCTTC. Translated, it gives CASTQKVEQFF.

This clonotype was detected only a few times. A read error may be the cause here, since a much bigger clone is one base away. The rearrangement uses TRBV7-8 and TRBJ1-1; unclear D gene. The CDR3 length is 13 residues. CDR1 is SGHVS and CDR2 is FQNEAQ in the germline V gene. V was trimmed by 5 bases and J by 7 bases, leaving 14 bases between them. For the CDR3, the DNA is TGTGCCAGCAGCCGAAAGGAAGGTAGTGAAGCTTTCTTT. As protein: CASSRKEGSEAFF.

This clonotype was seen repeatedly, ten times or more. The V call is TRBV27, the J call TRBJ1-6; D may be TRBD1 (5 bases). The V end was cut by 5 bases, the J end by 8 bases, with 10 bases between. CDR1 is MNHEY, CDR2 SMNVEV, per germline (reference sequence). This CDR3 spans 13 amino acids. CDR3 sequence reads: CASSLRDYSPLHF. The CDR3 DNA is TGTGCCAGCAGTCTCAGGGACTATTCACCCCTCCACTTT.

In this sample, this clonotype turned up many times. This chain joins TRBV6-5 and TRBJ2-7; TRBD1 matches at 7 bases. With V trimmed by 6 bases and J by 3 bases, 11 bases remained unmatched. The CDR3 sequence is 15 residues long. Germline V lookup: CDR1 MNHEY, CDR2 SVGAGI. Here the CDR3 reads CASRAPGTAHYEQYF. The DNA for the CDR3 is TGTGCCAGCAGAGCCCCCGGGACAGCCCACTACGAGCAGTACTTC.